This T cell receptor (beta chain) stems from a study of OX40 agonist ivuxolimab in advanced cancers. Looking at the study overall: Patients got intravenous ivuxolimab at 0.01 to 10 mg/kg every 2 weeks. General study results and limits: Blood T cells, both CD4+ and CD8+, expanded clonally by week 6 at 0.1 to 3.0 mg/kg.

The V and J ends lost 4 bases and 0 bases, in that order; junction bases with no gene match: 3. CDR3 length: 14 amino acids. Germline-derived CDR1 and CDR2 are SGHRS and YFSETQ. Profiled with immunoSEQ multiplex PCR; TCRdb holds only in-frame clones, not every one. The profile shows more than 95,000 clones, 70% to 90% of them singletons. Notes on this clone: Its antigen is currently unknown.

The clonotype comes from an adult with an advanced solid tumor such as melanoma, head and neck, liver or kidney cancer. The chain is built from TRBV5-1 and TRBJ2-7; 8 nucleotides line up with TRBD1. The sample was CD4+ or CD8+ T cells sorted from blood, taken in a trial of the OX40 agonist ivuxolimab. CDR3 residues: CASSLGQVSYEQYF. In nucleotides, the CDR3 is TGCGCCAGCAGCCTGGGACAGGTCTCCTACGAGCAGTACTTC.